This T cell receptor beta chain was captured in a study of cytomegalovirus exposure and HLA in healthy donors. The germline V gene encodes CDR1 SNHLY and CDR2 FYNNEI. The CDR3 spans 13 residues. V dropped 6 bases and J dropped 5 bases, with 11 bases sitting between them. 60 Vbeta and 13 Jbeta primers were used in PCR. The table came from immunoSEQ multiplex PCR; TCRdb's copy has only in-frame clones and leaves some out. The top ten clones hold under 1.2% of a sample with about 78,000 clones, about three quarters of them seen once. The chain recombines TRBV2 with TRBJ2-1, with D perhaps matching TRBD2 (5 bases). The TCR comes from a male donor in good health and CMV-seronegative. What was sequenced was PBMCs. CDR3 DNA sequence: TGTGCCAGCAGACCGGGGTCGCACAATGAGCAGTTCTTC. Amino acid sequence: CASRPGSHNEQFF.